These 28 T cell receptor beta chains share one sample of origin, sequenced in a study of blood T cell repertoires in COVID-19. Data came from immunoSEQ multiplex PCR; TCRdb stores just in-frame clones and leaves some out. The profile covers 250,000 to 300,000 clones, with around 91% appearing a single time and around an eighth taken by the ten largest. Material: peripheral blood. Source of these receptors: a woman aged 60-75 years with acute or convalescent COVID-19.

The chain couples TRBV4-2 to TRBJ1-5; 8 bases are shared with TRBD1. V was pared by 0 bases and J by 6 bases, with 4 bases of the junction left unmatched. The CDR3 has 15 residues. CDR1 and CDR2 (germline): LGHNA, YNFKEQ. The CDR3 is CASSQEGQGGQPQHF. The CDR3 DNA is TGTGCCAGCAGCCAAGAAGGACAGGGCGGTCAGCCCCAGCATTTT.

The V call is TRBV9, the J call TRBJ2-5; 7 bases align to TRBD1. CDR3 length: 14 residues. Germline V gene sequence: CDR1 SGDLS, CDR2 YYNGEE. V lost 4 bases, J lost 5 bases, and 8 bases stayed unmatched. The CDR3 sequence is CASSPRGQRETQYF. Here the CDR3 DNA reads TGTGCCAGCAGCCCGAGGGGACAGCGCGAGACCCAGTACTTC.

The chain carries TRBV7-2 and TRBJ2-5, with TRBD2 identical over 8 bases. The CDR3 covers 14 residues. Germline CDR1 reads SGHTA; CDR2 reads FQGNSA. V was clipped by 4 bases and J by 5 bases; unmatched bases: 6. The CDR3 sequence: CASSSGLAMETQYF. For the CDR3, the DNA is TGTGCCAGCAGCTCAGGACTAGCTATGGAGACCCAGTACTTC.

This CDR3 reads CASIKAGRNNEQFF. In nucleotides, the CDR3 is TGTGCCAGCATTAAGGCAGGGCGGAACAATGAGCAGTTCTTC. The rearrangement joins TRBV27 to TRBJ2-1, with D maybe TRBD1 (5 bases). This CDR3 has 14 amino acids. Trimming removed 7 bases at V and 5 bases at J, with 15 bases between. Germline values: CDR1 MNHEY, CDR2 SMNVEV (reference sequence).

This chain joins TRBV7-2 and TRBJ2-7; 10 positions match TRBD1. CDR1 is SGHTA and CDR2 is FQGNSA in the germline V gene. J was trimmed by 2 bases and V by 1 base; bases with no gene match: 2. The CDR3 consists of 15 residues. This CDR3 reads CASSLVDRGAYEQYF. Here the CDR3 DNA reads TGTGCCAGCAGCTTAGTGGACAGGGGGGCCTACGAGCAGTACTTC.

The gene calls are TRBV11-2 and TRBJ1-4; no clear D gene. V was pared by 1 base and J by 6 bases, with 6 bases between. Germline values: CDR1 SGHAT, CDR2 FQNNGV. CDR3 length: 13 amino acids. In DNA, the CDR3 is TGTGCCAGCAGCTTAGTGCCGGATGAAAAACTGTTTTTT. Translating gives CASSLVPDEKLFF.

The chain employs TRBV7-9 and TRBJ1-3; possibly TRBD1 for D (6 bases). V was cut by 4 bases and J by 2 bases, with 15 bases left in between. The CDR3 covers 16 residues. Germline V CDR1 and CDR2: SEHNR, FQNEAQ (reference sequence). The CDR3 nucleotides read TGTGCCAGCAGCTCCCTTGAGCAGGGGCCTGGAAACACCATATATTTT. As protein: CASSSLEQGPGNTIYF.

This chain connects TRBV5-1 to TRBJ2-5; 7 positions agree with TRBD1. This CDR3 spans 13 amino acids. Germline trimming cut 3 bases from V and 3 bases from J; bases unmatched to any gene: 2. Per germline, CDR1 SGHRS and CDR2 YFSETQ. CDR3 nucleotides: TGCGCCAGCAGCTCCAGGGGGAAAGAGACCCAGTACTTC. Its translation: CASSSRGKETQYF.

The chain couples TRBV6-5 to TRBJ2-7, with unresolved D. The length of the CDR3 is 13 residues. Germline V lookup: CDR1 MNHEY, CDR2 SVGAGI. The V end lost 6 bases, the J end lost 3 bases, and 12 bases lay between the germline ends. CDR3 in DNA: TGTGCCAGCAGGACCACAGTTGACTACGAGCAGTACTTC. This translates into CASRTTVDYEQYF.

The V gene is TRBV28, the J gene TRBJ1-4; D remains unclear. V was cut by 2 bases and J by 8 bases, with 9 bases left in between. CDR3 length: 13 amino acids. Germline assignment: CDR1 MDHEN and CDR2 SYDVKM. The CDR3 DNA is TGTGCCAGCAGTTTAGAGGATAGGGAAAAACTGTTTTTT. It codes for CASSLEDREKLFF.

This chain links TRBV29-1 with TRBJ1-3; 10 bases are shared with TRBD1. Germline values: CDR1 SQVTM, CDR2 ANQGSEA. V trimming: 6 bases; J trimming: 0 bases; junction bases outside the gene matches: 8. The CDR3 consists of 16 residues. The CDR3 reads CSVRGQGRDSGNTIYF. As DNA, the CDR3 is TGCAGCGTGAGGGGACAGGGGCGAGACTCTGGAAACACCATATATTTT.

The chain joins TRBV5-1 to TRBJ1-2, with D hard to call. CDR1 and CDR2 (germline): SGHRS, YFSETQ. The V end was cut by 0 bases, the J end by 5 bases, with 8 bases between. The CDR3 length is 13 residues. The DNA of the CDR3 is TGCGCCAGCAGCTTGGGGCAGATGTATGGCTACACCTTC. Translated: CASSLGQMYGYTF.

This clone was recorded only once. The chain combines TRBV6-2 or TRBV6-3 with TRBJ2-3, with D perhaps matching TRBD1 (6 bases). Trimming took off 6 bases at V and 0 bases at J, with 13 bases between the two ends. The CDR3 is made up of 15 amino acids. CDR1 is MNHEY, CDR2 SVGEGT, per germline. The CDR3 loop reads CASSSGTLSTDTQYF. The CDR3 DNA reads TGTGCCAGCAGCTCCGGGACACTGAGCACAGATACGCAGTATTTT.

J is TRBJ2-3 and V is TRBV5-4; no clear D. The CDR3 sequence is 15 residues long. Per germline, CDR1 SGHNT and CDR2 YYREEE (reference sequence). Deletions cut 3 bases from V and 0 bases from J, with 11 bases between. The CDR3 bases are TGTGCCAGCAGCTCCCCATCCACTAGCACAGATACGCAGTATTTT. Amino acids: CASSSPSTSTDTQYF.

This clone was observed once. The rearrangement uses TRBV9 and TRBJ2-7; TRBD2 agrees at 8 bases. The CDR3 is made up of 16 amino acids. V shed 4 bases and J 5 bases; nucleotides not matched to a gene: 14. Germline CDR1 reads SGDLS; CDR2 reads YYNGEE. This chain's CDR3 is CASSPSSLGLVDEQYF. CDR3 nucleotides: TGTGCCAGCAGCCCTTCCTCCTTGGGACTAGTTGACGAGCAGTACTTC. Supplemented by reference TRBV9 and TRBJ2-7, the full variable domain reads DSGVTQTPKHLITATGQRVTLRCSPRSGDLSVYWYQQSLDQGLQFLIQYYNGEERAKGNILERFSAQQFPDLHSELNLSSLELGDSALYFCASSPSSLGLVDEQYFGPGTRLTVT.

In DNA form, the CDR3 reads TGTGCCAGCAGCCTGCGGGACTGGGAGGACTATGGCTACACCTTC. It encodes CASSLRDWEDYGYTF. The V gene is TRBV7-9, the J gene TRBJ1-2; D may be TRBD1 (5 bases). This CDR3 is built from 15 residues. The V gene lost 5 bases and the J gene lost 3 bases, with 16 bases spanning the gap. Per germline, CDR1 SEHNR and CDR2 FQNEAQ (reference sequence). Full variable domain (missing parts from reference TRBV7-9 and TRBJ1-2): DTGVSQNPRHKITKRGQNVTFRCDPISEHNRLYWYRQTLGQGPEFLTYFQNEAQLEKSRLLSDRFSAERPKGSFSTLEIQRTEQGDSAMYLCASSLRDWEDYGYTFGSGTRLTVV.

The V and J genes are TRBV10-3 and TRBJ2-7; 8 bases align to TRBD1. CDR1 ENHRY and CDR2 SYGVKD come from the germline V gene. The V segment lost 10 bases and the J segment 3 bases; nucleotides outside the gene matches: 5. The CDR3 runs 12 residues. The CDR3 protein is CATRDRSYEQYF. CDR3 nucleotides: TGTGCCACCCGGGACAGGAGCTACGAGCAGTACTTC.

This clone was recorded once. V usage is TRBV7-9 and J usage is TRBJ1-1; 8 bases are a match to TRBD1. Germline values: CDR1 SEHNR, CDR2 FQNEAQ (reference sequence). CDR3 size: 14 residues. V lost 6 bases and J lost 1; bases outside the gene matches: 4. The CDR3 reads CASRNQGANTEAFF. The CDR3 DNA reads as TGTGCCAGCAGGAATCAGGGGGCGAACACTGAAGCTTTCTTT. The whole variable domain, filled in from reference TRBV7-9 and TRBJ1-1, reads DTGVSQNPRHKITKRGQNVTFRCDPISEHNRLYWYRQTLGQGPEFLTYFQNEAQLEKSRLLSDRFSAERPKGSFSTLEIQRTEQGDSAMYLCASRNQGANTEAFFGQGTRLTVV.

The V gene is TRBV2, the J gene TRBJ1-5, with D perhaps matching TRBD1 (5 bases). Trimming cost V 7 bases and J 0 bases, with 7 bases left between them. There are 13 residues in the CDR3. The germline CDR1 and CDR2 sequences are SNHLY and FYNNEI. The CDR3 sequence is CASNRFSNQPQHF. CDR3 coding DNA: TGTGCCAGCAACAGGTTTAGCAATCAGCCCCAGCATTTT.

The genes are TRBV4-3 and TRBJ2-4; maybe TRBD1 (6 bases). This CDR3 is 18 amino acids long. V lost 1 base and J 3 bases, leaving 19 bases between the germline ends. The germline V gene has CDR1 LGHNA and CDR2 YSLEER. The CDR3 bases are TGCGCCAGCAGCCAAGTTGGGGTCGCAGGGGTGGACAAAAACATTCAGTACTTC. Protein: CASSQVGVAGVDKNIQYF.

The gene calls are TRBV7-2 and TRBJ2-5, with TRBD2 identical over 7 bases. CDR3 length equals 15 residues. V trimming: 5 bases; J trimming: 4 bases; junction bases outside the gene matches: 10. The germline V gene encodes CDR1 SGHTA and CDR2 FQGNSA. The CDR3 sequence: CASSRGGESGETQYF. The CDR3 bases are TGTGCCAGCAGCCGGGGAGGGGAGTCTGGAGAGACCCAGTACTTC.

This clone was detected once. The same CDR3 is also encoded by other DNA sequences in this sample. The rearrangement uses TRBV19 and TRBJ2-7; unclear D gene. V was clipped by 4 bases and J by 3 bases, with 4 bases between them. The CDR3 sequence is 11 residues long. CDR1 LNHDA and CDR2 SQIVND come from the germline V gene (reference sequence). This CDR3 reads CASSSSYEQYF. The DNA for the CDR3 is TGTGCCAGTAGTAGTAGCTACGAGCAGTACTTC. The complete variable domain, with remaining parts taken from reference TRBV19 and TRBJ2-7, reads DGGITQSPKYLFRKEGQNVTLSCEQNLNHDAMYWYRQDPGQGLRLIYYSQIVNDFQKGDIAEGYSVSREKKESFPLTVTSAQKNPTAFYLCASSSSYEQYFGPGTRLTVT.

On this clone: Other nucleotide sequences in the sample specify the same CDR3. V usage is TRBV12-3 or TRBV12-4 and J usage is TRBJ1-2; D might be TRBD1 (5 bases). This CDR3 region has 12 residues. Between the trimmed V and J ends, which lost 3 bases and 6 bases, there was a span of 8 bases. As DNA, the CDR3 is TGTGCCAGCAGTTTGTCAGGGAATGGCTACACCTTC. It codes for CASSLSGNGYTF.

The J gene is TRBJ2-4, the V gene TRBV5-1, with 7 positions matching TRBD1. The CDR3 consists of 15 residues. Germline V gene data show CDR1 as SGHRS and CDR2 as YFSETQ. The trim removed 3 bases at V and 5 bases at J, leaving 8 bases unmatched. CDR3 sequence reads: CASSWETGSQNIQYF. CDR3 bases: TGCGCCAGCAGCTGGGAGACAGGGTCCCAAAACATTCAGTACTTC.

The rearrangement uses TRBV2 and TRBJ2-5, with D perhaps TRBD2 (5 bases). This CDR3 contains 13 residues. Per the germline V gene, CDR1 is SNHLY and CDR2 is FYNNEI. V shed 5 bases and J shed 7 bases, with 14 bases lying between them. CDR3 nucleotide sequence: TGTGCCAGCAGTAAGGAGGAGGAAGTGACCCAGTACTTC. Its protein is CASSKEEEVTQYF.

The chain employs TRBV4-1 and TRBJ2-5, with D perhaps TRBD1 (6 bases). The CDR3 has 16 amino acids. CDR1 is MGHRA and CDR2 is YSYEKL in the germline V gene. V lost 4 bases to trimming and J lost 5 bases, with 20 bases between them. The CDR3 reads CASSPPGDKYTETQYF. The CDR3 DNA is TGCGCCAGCAGCCCCCCCGGGGACAAGTATACTGAGACCCAGTACTTC.

CDR3 sequence: CASSPTLVNEQFF. The CDR3 DNA sequence: TGTGCCAGCAGCCCTACACTAGTCAATGAGCAGTTCTTC. V usage is TRBV7-3 and J usage is TRBJ2-1, with D tentatively TRBD2 (5 bases). Deletions cut 5 bases from V and 6 bases from J, with 11 bases between. CDR1 SGHTA and CDR2 FQGTGA come from the germline V gene. The CDR3 consists of 13 residues. Full variable domain (rest looked up from reference TRBV7-3 and TRBJ2-1): GAGVSQTPSNKVTEKGKYVELRCDPISGHTALYWYRQSLGQGPEFLIYFQGTGAADDSGLPNDRFFAVRPEGSVSTLKIQRTERGDSAVYLCASSPTLVNEQFFGPGTRLTVL.

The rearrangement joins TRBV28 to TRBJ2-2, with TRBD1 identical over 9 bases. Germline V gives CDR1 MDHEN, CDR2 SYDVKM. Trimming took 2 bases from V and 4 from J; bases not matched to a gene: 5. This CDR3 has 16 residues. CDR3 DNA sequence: TGTGCCAGCAGTTTACACAGGGGGCGCGGCACCGGGGAGCTGTTTTTT. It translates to CASSLHRGRGTGELFF.